This is a list of T cell receptor beta chains from one sample in a study of T cells expressing NK-cell markers. TCRdb derives one entry per CDR3 protein from the 5' RACE reads, leaving out DNA. There are 150,000 to 200,000 distinct CDR3 sequences in the sample, with 20% held by the top ten. Sequencing used blood T cells: a sorted CD56 or NKG2C T cell subset, CD4+ or CD8+ T cells, or bulk PBMC T cells (not recorded which). The receptors derive from a man between 18 and 69 years old in good health. Each CDR3 is given with its conserved first and last residue.

len	j_gene	v_gene	CDR3aa
12	TRBJ2-7	TRBV12-3/TRBV12-4	CASLGTAGEQYF
15	TRBJ1-4	TRBV7-8	CASSQGQRKYEKLFF
14	TRBJ2-2	TRBV5-4	CASSFRGASGELFF
16	TRBJ2-3	TRBV7-6	CASSILAGGPTDTQYF
15	TRBJ2-5	TRBV5-1	CASSSVLDRPETQYF
14	TRBJ1-2	TRBV13	CASSPGGSGYGYTF
15	TRBJ2-7	TRBV12-3/TRBV12-4	CASSSRDSISYEQYF
13	TRBJ1-2	TRBV11-1	CASSLVAAYGYTF
20	TRBJ2-1	TRBV20-1	CSARGIGLYSSPRLYNEQFF
14	TRBJ2-7	TRBV9	CASSVASSSYEQYF
12	TRBJ2-1	TRBV9	CAEGRKIDEQFF
18	TRBJ2-1	TRBV4-1	CASSPDAIGIVLYNEQFF
13	TRBJ2-7	TRBV24-1	CATSDPPDPEQYF
15	TRBJ1-5	TRBV9	CASSVEGAVGQPQHF
15	TRBJ1-5	TRBV28	CASSSGQGGNQPQHF
15	TRBJ2-7	TRBV7-9	CASYKGGGESYEQYF
16	TRBJ2-1	TRBV4-1	CASSHGEGHYYNEQFF
15	TRBJ2-1	TRBV29-1	CSVESFPDSYNEQFF